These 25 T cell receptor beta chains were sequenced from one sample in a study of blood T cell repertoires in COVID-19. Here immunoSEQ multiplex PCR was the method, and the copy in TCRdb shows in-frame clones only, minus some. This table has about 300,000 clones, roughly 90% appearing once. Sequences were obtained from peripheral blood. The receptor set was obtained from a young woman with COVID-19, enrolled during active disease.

Here the CDR3 reads CASSGQGAPDGYTF. The CDR3, as DNA: TGTGCCAGCAGTGGACAGGGGGCGCCGGATGGCTACACCTTC. The J gene is TRBJ1-2, the V gene TRBV2, with TRBD1 matching over 10 bases. The germline CDR1 and CDR2 sequences are SNHLY and FYNNEI. This CDR3 spans 14 amino acids. V lost 4 bases to trimming and J lost 6 bases; unmatched junction nucleotides: 5.

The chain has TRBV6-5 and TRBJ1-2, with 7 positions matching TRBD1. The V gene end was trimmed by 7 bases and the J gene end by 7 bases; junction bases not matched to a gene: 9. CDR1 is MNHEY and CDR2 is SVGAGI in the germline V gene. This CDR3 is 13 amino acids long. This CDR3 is CASIGGAGSGYTF. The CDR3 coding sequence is TGTGCCAGCATAGGGGGCGCCGGGAGTGGCTACACCTTC.

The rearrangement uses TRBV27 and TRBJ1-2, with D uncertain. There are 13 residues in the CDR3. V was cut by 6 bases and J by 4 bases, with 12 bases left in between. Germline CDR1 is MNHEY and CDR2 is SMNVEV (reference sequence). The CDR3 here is CASRASRGYGYTF. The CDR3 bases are TGTGCCAGCAGGGCTAGTCGCGGCTATGGCTACACCTTC.

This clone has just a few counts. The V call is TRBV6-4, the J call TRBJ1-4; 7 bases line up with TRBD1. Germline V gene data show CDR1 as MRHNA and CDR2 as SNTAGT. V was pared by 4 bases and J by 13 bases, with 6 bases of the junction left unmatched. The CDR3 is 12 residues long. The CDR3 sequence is CASSGQGSGLFF. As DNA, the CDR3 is TGTGCCAGCAGTGGACAGGGCAGCGGACTGTTTTTT.

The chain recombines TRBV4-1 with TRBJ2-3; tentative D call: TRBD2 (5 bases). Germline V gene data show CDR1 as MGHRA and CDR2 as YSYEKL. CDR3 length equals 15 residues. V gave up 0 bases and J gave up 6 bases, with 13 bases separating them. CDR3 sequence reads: CASSQDGVRQDTQYF. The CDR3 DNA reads TGCGCCAGCAGCCAAGACGGGGTGCGTCAGGATACGCAGTATTTT.

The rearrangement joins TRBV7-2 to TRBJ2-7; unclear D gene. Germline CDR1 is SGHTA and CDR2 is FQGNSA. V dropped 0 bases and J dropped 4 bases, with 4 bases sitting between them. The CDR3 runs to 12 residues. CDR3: CASSLAQYEQYF. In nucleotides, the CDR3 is TGTGCCAGCAGCTTAGCTCAGTACGAGCAGTACTTC.

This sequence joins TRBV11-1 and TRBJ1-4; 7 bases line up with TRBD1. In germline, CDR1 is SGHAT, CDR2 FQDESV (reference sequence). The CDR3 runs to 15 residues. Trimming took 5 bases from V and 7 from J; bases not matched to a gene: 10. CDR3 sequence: CASSKSGTAVEKLFF. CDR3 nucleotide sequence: TGTGCCAGCAGCAAATCCGGGACAGCGGTTGAAAAACTGTTTTTT.

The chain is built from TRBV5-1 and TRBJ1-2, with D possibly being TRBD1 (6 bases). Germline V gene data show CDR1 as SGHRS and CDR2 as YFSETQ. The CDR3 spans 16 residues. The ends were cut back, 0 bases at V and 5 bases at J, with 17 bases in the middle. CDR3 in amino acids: CASSLAAGTPSYGYTF. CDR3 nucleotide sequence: TGCGCCAGCAGCTTGGCGGCCGGGACACCTAGTTATGGCTACACCTTC.

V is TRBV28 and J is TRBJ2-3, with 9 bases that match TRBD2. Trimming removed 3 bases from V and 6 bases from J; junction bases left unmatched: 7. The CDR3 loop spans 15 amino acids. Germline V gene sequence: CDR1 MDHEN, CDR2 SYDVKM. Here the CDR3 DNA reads TGTGCCAGCAGTTTGGCAAGCGGGGGGATGGATACGCAGTATTTT. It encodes CASSLASGGMDTQYF.

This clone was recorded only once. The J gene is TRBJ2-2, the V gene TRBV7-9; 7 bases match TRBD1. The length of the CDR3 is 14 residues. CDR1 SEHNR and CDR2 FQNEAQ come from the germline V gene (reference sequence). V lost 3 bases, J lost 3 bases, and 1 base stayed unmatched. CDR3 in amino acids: CASSFDRDTGELFF. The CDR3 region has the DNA TGTGCCAGCAGCTTTGACAGGGACACCGGGGAGCTGTTTTTT.

The CDR3 protein is CASSQSGGKETQYF. CDR3 DNA: TGCGCCAGCAGCCAAAGCGGGGGGAAAGAGACCCAGTACTTC. The chain has TRBV4-1 and TRBJ2-5, with TRBD2 matching 9 bases. This CDR3 has 14 residues. Germline V gene lookup returns CDR1 MGHRA and CDR2 YSYEKL. Trimming cost V 2 bases and J 3 bases; bases outside gene matches: 1.

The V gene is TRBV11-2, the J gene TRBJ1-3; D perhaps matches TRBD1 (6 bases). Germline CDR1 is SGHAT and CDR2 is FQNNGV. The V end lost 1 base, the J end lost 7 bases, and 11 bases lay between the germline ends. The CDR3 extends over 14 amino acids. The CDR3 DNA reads TGTGCCAGCAGCTTAGTACTTGGGGGCAACACCATATATTTT. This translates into CASSLVLGGNTIYF.

The CDR3 region has the DNA TGTGCCAGCAGTCCCCACTCGGACAGGGAAAGGAATGGCTACACCTTC. It is translated as CASSPHSDRERNGYTF. The chain joins TRBV27 to TRBJ1-2; 8 nucleotides line up with TRBD1. Germline V lookup: CDR1 MNHEY, CDR2 SMNVEV (reference sequence). J was trimmed by 6 bases and V by 5 bases; bases with no gene match: 14. The CDR3 consists of 16 residues.

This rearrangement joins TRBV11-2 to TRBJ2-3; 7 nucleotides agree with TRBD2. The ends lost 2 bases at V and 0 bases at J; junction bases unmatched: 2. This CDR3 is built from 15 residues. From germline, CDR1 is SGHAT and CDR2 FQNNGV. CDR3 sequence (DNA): TGTGCCAGCAGCTTAAGAGCGGGGAGCACAGATACGCAGTATTTT. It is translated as CASSLRAGSTDTQYF.

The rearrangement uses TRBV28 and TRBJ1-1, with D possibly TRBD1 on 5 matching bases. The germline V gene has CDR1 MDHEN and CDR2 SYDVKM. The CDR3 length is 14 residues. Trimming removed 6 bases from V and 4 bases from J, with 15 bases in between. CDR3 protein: CASRASGVGTEAFF. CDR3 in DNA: TGTGCCAGCAGAGCCTCGGGGGTAGGCACTGAAGCTTTCTTT.

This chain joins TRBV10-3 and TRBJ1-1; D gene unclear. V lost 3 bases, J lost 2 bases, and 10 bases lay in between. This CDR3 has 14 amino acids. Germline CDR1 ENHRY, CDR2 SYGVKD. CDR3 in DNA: TGTGCCATCAGTGAATCGGCGGCTAACACTGAAGCTTTCTTT. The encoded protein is CAISESAANTEAFF.

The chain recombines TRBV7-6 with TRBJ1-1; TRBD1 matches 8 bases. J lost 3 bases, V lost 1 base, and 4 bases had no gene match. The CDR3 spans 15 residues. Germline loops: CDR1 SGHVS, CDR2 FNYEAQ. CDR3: CASSLGTGWDTEAFF. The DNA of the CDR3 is TGTGCCAGCAGCTTAGGGACAGGGTGGGACACTGAAGCTTTCTTT.

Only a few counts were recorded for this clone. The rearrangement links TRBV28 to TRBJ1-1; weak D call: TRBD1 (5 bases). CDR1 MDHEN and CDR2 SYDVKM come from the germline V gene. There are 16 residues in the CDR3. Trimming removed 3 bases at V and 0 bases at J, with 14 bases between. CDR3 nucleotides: TGTGCCAGCAGTTTTTTGGGTAGGGGTATGAACACTGAAGCTTTCTTT. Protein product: CASSFLGRGMNTEAFF.

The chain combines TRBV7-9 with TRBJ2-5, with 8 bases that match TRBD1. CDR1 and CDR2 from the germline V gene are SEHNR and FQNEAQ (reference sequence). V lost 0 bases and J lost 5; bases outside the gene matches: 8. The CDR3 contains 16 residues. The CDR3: CASSLAPGRGQETQYF. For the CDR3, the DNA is TGTGCCAGCAGCTTAGCGCCGGGCAGGGGGCAGGAGACCCAGTACTTC.

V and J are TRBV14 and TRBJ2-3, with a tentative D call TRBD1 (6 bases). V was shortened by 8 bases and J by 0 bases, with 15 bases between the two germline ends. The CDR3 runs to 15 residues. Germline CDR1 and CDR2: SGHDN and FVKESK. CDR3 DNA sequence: TGTGCCAGCTCTCCGCTGACAGGAAGCACAGATACGCAGTATTTT. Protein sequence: CASSPLTGSTDTQYF.

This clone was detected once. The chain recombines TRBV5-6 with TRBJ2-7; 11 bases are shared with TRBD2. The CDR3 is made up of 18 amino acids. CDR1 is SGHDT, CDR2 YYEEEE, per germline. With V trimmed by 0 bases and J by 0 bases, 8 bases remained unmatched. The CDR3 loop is CASSLGLAGITSSYEQYF. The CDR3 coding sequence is TGTGCCAGCAGCTTGGGACTAGCGGGGATAACCAGCTCCTACGAGCAGTACTTC.

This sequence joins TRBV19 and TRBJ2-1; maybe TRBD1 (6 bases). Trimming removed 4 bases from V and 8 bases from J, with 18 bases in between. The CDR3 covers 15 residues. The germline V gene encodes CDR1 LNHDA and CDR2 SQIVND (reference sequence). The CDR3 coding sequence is TGTGCCAGTAGTAACCCCGGACAGTCCATAGATGAGCAGTTCTTC. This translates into CASSNPGQSIDEQFF.

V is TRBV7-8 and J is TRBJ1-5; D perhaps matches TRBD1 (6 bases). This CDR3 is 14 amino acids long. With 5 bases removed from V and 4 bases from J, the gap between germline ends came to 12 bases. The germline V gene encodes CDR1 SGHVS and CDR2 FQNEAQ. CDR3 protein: CASSPGTRNQPQHF. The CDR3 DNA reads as TGTGCCAGCAGCCCTGGGACAAGGAATCAGCCCCAGCATTTT.

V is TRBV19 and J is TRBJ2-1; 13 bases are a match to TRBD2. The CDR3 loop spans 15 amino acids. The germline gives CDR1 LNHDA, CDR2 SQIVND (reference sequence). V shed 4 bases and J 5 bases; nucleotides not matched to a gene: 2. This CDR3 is CASSKLAGGHNEQFF. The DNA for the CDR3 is TGTGCCAGTAGTAAACTAGCGGGGGGGCACAATGAGCAGTTCTTC. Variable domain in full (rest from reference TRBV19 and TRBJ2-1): DGGITQSPKYLFRKEGQNVTLSCEQNLNHDAMYWYRQDPGQGLRLIYYSQIVNDFQKGDIAEGYSVSREKKESFPLTVTSAQKNPTAFYLCASSKLAGGHNEQFFGPGTRLTVL.

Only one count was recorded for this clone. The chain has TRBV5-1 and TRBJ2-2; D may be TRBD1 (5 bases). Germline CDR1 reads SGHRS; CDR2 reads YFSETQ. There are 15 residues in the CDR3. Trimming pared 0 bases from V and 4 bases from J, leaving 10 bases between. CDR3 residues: CASSLDPGLTGELFF. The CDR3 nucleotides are TGCGCCAGCAGCTTGGATCCAGGGCTCACCGGGGAGCTGTTTTTT.